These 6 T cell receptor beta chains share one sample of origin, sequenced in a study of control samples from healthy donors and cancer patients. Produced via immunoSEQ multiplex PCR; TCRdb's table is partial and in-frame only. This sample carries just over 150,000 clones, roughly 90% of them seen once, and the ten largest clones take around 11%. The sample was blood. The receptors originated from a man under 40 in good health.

CDR3: CASSFDESGKTYEQYF. The CDR3 nucleotides are TGCGCCAGCAGCTTCGACGAGAGCGGGAAGACCTACGAGCAGTACTTC. The rearrangement joins TRBV5-1 to TRBJ2-7, with 7 bases that match TRBD2. Germline V gene lookup returns CDR1 SGHRS and CDR2 YFSETQ. J gave up 2 bases and V 2 bases, and 10 bases lay outside the gene matches. The CDR3 has 16 residues.

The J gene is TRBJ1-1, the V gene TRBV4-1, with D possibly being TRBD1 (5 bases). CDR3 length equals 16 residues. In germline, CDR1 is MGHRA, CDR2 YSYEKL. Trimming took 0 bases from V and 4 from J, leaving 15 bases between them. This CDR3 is CASSQDGARVGTEAFF. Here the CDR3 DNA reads TGCGCCAGCAGCCAAGACGGGGCCAGGGTGGGCACTGAAGCTTTCTTT.

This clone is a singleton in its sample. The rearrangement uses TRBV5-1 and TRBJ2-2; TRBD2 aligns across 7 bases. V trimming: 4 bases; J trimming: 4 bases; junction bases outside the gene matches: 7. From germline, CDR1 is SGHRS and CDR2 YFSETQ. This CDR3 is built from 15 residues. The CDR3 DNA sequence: TGCGCCAGCAGCCCGGACCCGGGGGGCACCGGGGAGCTGTTTTTT. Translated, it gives CASSPDPGGTGELFF.

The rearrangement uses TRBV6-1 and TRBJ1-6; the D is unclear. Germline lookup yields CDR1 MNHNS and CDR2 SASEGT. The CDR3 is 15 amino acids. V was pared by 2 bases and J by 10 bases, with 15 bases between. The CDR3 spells CASSEHWPTGSPLHF. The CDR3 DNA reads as TGTGCCAGCAGTGAACATTGGCCGACTGGGTCACCCCTCCACTTT.

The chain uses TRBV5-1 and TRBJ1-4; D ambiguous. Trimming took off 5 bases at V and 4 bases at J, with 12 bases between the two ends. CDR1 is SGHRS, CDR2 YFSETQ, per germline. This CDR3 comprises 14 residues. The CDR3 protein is CASRPGHGNEKLFF. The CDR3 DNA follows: TGCGCCAGCAGACCGGGTCACGGTAATGAAAAACTGTTTTTT.

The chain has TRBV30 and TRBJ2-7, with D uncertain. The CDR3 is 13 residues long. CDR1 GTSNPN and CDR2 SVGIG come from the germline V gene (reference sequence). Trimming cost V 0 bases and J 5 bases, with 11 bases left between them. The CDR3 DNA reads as TGTGCCTGGAGTGTAGGCCCAAGCAACGAGCAGTACTTC. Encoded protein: CAWSVGPSNEQYF.